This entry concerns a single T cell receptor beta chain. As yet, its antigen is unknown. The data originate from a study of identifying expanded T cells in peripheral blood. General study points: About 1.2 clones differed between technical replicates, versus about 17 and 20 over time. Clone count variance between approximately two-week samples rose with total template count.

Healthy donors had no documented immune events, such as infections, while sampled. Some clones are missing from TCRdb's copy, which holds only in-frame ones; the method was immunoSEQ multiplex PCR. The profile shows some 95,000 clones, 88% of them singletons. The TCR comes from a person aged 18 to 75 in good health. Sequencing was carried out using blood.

CDR3 in amino acids: CASSPSPQGAGTGELFF. The CDR3 DNA reads TGTGCCAGCAGCCCATCACCCCAGGGGGCAGGTACCGGGGAGCTGTTTTTT. The chain is built from TRBV9 and TRBJ2-2, with 8 bases that match TRBD1. Germline CDR1 SGDLS, CDR2 YYNGEE. The V and J ends lost 4 bases and 5 bases, in that order; junction bases with no gene match: 13. There are 17 residues in the CDR3.